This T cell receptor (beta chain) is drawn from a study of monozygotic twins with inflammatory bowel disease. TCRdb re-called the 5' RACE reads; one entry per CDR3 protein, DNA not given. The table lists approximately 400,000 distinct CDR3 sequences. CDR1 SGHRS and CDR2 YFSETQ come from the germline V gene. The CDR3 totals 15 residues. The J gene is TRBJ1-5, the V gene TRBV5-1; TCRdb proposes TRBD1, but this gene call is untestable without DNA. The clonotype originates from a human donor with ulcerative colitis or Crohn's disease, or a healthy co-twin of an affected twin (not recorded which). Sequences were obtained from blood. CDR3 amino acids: CASSFGTGGRQPQHF.